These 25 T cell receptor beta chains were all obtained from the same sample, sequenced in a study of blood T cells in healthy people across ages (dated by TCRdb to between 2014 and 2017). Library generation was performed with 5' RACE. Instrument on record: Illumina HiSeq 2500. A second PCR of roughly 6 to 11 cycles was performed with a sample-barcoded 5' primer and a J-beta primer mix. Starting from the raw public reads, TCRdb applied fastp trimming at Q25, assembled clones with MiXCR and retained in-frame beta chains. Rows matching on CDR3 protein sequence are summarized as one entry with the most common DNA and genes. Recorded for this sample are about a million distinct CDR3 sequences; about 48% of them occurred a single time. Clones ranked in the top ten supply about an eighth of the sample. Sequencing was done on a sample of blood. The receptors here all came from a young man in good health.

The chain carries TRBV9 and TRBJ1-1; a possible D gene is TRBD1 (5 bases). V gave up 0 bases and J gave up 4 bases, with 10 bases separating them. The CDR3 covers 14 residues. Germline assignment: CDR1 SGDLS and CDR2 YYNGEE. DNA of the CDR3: TGTGCCAGCAGCGTAGAACAGGTAGGCACTGAAGCTTTCTTT. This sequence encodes CASSVEQVGTEAFF.

The CDR3 is CASSLETGGYNEQFF. The DNA of the CDR3 is TGTGCCAGCAGCTTAGAGACAGGGGGCTACAATGAGCAGTTCTTC. The chain employs TRBV7-9 and TRBJ2-1; 9 bases map to TRBD1. V trimming: 1 base; J trimming: 3 bases; junction bases outside the gene matches: 1. The V gene's germline CDR1 is SEHNR and CDR2 FQNEAQ (reference sequence). CDR3 length: 15 amino acids.

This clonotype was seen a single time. For the CDR3, the DNA is TGTGCCAGCAGCCCGGACAGGGGGAGTTTGTCCCAGTACTTC. Its translation is CASSPDRGSLSQYF. The J gene is TRBJ2-5, the V gene TRBV11-1, with 10 bases aligning to TRBD1. Per the germline V gene, CDR1 is SGHAT and CDR2 is FQDESV (reference sequence). CDR3 size: 14 residues. V dropped 5 bases and J dropped 9; count of bases not matched to a gene: 9.

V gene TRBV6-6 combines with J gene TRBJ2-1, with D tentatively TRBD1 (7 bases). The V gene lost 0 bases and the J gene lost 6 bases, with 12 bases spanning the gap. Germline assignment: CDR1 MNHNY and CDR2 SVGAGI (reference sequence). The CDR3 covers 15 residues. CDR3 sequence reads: CASSYSSQGGNEQFF. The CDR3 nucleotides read TGTGCCAGCAGTTACTCGAGTCAGGGGGGCAATGAGCAGTTCTTC.

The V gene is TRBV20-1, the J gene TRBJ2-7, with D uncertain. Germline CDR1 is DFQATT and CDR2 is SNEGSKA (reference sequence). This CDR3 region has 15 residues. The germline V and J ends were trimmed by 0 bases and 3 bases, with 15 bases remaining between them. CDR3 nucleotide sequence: TGCAGTGCTAGAGACCCTAGTAATCCCCTCTACGAGCAGTACTTC. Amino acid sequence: CSARDPSNPLYEQYF.

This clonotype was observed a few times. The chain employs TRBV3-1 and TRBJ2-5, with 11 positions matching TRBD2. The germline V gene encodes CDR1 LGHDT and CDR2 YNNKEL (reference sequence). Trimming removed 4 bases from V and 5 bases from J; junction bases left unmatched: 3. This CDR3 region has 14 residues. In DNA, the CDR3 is TGTGCCAGCAGCCGGGGACTAGCGGACGAGACCCAGTACTTC. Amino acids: CASSRGLADETQYF.

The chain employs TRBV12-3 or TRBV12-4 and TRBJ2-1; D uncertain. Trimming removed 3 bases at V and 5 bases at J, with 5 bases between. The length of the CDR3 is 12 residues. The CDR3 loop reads CASSFINNEQFF. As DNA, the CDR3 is TGTGCCAGCAGTTTCATTAACAATGAGCAGTTCTTC.

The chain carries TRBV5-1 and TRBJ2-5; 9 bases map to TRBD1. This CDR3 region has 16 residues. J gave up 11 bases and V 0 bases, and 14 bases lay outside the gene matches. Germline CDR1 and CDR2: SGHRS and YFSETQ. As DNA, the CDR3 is TGCGCCAGCAGCTTGGAGCAGTTGGGACAGGGCCTGGCGCAGTACTTC. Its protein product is CASSLEQLGQGLAQYF. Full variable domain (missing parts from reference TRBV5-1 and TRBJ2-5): KAGVTQTPRYLIKTRGQQVTLSCSPISGHRSVSWYQQTPGQGLQFLFEYFSETQRNKGNFPGRFSGRQFSNSRSEMNVSTLELGDSALYLCASSLEQLGQGLAQYFGPGTRLLVL.

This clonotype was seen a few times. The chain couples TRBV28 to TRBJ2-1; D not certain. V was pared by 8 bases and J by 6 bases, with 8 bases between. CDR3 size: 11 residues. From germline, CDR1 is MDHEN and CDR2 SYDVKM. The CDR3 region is CASFRSNEQFF. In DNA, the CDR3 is TGTGCCAGCTTCCGAAGCAATGAGCAGTTCTTC.

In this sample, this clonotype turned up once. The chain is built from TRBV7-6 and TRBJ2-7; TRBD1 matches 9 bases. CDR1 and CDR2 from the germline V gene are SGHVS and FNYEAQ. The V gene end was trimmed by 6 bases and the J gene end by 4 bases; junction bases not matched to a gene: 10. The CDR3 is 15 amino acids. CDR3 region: CASSPTGQGVYEQYF. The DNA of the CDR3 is TGTGCCAGCAGTCCAACGGGACAGGGTGTGTACGAGCAGTACTTC.

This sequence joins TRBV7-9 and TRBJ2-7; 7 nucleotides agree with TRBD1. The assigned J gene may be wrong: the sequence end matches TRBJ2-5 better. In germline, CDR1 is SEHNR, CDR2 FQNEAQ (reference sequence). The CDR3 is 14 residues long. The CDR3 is CASTSDRVVETQYF. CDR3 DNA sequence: TGTGCCAGCACATCAGACAGGGTCGTCGAGACCCAGTACTTC.

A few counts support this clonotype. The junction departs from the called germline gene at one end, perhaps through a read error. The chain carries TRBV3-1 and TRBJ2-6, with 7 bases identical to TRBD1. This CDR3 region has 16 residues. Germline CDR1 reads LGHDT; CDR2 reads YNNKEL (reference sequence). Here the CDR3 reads CASSQGRGLRANVLTF. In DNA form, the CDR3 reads TGTGCCAGCAGCCAAGGAAGGGGGCTAAGGGCCAACGTCTTGACTTTC.

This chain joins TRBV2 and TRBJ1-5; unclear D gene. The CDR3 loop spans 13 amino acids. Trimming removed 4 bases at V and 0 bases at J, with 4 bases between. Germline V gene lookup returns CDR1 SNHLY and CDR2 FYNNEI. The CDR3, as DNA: TGTGCCAGCAGTGGGACTAGCAATCAGCCCCAGCATTTT. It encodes CASSGTSNQPQHF.

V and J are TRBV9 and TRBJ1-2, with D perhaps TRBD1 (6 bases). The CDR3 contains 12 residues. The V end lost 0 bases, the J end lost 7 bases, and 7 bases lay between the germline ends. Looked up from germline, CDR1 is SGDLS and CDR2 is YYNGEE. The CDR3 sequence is CASSVAQGGYTF. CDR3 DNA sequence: TGTGCCAGCAGCGTAGCACAGGGTGGCTACACCTTC.

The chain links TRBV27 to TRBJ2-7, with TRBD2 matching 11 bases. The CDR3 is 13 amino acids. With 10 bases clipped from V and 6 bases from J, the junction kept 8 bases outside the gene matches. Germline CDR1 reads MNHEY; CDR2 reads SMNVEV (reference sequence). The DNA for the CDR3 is TGTGCCATCGGCCGACTAGCGGGGCCCGAGCAGTACTTC. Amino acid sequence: CAIGRLAGPEQYF.

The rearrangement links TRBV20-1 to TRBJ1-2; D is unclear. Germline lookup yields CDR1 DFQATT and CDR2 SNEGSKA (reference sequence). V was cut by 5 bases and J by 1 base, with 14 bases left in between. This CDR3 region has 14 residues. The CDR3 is CSAYNRLNNYGYTF. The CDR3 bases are TGCAGTGCTTACAATCGCCTCAATAACTATGGCTACACCTTC.

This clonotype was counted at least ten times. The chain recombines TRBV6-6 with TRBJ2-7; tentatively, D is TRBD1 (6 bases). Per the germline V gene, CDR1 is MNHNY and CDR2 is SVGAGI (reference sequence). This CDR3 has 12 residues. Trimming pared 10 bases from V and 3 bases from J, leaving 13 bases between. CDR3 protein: CATSTGFYEQYF. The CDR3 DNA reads TGTGCCACCTCGACAGGCTTCTACGAGCAGTACTTC.

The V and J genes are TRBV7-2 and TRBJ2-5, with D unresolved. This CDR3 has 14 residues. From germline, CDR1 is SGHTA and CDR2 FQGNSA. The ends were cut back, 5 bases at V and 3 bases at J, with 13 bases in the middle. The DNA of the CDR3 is TGTGCCAGCAGCATATACTCTAGGGAAGAGACCCAGTACTTC. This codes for CASSIYSREETQYF.

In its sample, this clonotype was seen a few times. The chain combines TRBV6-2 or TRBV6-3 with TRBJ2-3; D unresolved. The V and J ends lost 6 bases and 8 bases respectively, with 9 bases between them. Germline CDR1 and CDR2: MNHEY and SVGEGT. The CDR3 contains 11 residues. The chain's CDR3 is CASSDLGTQYF. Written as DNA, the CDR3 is TGTGCCAGCAGCGACCTTGGTACGCAGTATTTT.

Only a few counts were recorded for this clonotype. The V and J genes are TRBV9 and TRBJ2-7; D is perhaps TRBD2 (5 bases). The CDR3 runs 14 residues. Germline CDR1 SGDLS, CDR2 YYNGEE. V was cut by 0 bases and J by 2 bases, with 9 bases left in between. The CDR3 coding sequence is TGTGCCAGCAGCGTAGGTAGGGAGACCTACGAGCAGTACTTC. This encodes CASSVGRETYEQYF.

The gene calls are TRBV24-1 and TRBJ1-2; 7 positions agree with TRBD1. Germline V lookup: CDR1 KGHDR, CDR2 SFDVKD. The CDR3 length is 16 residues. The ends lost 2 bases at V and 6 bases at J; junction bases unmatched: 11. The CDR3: CATSDSRNHRGNGYTF. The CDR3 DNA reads TGTGCCACCAGTGATTCCCGCAACCACAGGGGTAATGGCTACACCTTC.

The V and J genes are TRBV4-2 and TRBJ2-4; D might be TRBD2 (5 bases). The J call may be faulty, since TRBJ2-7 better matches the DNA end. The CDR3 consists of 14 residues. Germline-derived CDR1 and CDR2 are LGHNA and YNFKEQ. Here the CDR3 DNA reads TGTGCCAGCAGCCCAGATAGACGGGGCTACGAGCAGTACTTC. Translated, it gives CASSPDRRGYEQYF.

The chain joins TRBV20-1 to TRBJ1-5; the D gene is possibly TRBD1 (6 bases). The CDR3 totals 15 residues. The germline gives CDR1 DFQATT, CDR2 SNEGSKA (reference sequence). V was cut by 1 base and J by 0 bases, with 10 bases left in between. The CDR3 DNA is TGCAGTGCTAGAGGGACAGTTAGTAGCAATCAGCCCCAGCATTTT. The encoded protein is CSARGTVSSNQPQHF.

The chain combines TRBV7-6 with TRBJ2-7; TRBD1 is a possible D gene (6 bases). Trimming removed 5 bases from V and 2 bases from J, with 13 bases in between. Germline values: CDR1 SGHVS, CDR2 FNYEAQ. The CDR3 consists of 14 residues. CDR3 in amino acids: CASSRGQLAYEQYF. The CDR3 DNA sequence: TGTGCCAGCAGCAGAGGACAGTTAGCCTACGAGCAGTACTTC. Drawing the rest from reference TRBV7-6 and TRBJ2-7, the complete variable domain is GAGVSQSPRYKVTKRGQDVALRCDPISGHVSLYWYRQALGQGPEFLTYFNYEAQQDKSGLPNDRFSAERPEGSISTLTIQRTEQRDSAMYRCASSRGQLAYEQYFGPGTRLTVT.

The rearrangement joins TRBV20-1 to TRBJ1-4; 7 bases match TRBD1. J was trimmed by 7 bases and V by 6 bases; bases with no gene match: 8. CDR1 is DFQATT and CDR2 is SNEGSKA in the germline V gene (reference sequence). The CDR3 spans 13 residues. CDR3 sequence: CSALTGVVEKLFF. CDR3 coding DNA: TGCAGTGCCCTTACAGGGGTGGTTGAAAAACTGTTTTTT.